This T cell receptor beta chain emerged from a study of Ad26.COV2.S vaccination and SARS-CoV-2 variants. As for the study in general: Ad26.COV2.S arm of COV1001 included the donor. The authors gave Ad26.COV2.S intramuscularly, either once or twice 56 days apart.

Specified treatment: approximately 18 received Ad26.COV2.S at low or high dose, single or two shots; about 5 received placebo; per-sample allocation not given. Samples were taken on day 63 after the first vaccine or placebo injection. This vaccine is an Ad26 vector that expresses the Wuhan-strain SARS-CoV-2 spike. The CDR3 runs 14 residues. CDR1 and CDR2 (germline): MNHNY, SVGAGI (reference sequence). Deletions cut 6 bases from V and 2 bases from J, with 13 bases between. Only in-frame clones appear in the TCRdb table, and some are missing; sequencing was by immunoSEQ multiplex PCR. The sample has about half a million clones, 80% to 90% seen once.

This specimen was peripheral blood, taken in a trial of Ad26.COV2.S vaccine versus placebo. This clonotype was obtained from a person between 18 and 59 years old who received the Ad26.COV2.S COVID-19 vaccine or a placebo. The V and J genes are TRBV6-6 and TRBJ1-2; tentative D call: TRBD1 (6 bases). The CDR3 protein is CASRGGGTNYGYTF. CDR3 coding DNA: TGTGCCAGCAGGGGGGGCGGAACGAACTATGGCTACACCTTC.